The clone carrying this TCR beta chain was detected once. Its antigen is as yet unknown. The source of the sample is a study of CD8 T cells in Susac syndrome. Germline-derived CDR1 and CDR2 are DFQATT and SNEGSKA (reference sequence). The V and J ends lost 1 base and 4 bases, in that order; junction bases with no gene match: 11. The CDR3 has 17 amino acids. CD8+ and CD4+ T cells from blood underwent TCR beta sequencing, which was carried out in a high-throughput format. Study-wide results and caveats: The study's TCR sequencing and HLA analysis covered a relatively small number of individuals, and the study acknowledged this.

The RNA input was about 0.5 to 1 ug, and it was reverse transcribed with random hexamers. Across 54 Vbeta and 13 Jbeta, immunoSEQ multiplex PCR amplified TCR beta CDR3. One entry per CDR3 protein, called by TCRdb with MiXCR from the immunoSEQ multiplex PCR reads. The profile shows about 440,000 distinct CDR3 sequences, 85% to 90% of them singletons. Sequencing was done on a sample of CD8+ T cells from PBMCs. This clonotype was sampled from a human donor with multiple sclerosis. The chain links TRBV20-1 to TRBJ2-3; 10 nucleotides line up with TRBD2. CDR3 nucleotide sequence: TGCAGTGCTAGAGGAGGCCCCCTAGCGGGAGTGTCAGATACGCAGTATTTT. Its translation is CSARGGPLAGVSDTQYF.